This T cell receptor beta chain was sequenced during a study of CD8 T cells in Susac syndrome. In the study overall: At the time their blood was drawn, patients with Susac syndrome were either therapy-naive, on corticosteroids (with some of them also receiving intravenous immunoglobulin), or on intravenous immunoglobulin alone.

General study points: There was no clonal expansion in the CD4+ T cell repertoires of Susac syndrome.

Notes on this clonotype: The antigen is not known.

Random hexamers primed reverse transcription of about 0.45 to 1 ug RNA. The TCR beta CDR3 was amplified by immunoSEQ multiplex PCR across 54 Vbeta, 13 Jbeta. TCRdb re-called the immunoSEQ multiplex PCR reads through MiXCR, storing one row per CDR3 protein. The sample comprises 85,000 to 95,000 distinct CDR3 sequences, about 94% of which are singletons, and about 0.3% rests with the top ten. The sample comprised CD4+ T cells from PBMCs. The receptor comes from a human donor with Susac syndrome.

CDR3 loop: CASGEAYGYTF. CDR3 DNA sequence: TGTGCCAGCGGGGAAGCGTATGGCTACACCTTC. J is TRBJ1-2 and V is TRBV2, with D unresolved. Germline-derived CDR1 and CDR2 are SNHLY and FYNNEI. The V gene lost 8 bases and the J gene lost 5 bases, with 9 bases spanning the gap. This CDR3 has 11 residues.